This record concerns one T cell receptor (beta chain) sequence. As originally analysed: Estimation of nucleated cell counts was performed using reference gene primer amplification. Libraries were prepared by immunoSEQ multiplex PCR; TCRdb keeps only in-frame clonotypes and omits some of them. V and J calls and clone size follow that table, whereas D and trimming were derived from the DNA. Here the sample spans 180,000 or so clones, about 85% being singletons. The sample originates from a study of blood T cell repertoires in COVID-19. On the study more broadly: Whether acute or convalescent, the COVID-19 samples came from the United States, Italy and Spain. T cells, B-cell-depleted T cells, or PBMCs provided the cDNA or gDNA that served as material.

Trimming removed 3 bases from V and 7 bases from J; junction bases left unmatched: 6. This CDR3 contains 15 residues. Per germline, CDR1 SGHTA and CDR2 FQGTGA. The receptor comes from a woman aged 55-69 years with acute or convalescent COVID-19. Sequencing used peripheral blood. The V and J genes are TRBV7-3 and TRBJ1-6, with TRBD1 matching 7 bases. CDR3 sequence reads: CASSFPGQLNSPLHF. The CDR3 region has the DNA TGTGCCAGCAGCTTTCCGGGACAGCTGAATTCACCCCTCCACTTT.